These 12 T cell receptor beta chains were all obtained from the same sample, sequenced in a study of radiotherapy plus CTLA-4 blockade in lung cancer. Some clones are missing from TCRdb's copy, which holds only in-frame ones; the method was immunoSEQ multiplex PCR. Counted here are tens of thousands of clones, 70% to 80% occurring once; the ten biggest clones make up about 2.6%. The material sequenced was peripheral blood, taken from a patient treated with radiotherapy plus ipilimumab. All receptors derive from a human donor with non-small cell lung cancer whose response to radiotherapy plus ipilimumab could not be evaluated.

This clone was counted a few times. The chain uses TRBV28 and TRBJ2-2; 12 bases line up with TRBD1. The CDR3 is 15 residues long. CDR1 and CDR2 (germline): MDHEN, SYDVKM. V trimming: 10 bases; J trimming: 7 bases; junction bases outside the gene matches: 10. CDR3 residues: CATWPGQGAGGELFF. The CDR3 nucleotides are TGTGCCACTTGGCCGGGACAGGGGGCGGGCGGGGAGCTGTTTTTT.

The chain recombines TRBV5-1 with TRBJ2-5, with D maybe TRBD1 (5 bases). With 4 bases removed from V and 2 bases from J, the gap between germline ends came to 12 bases. Germline values: CDR1 SGHRS, CDR2 YFSETQ. This CDR3 comprises 14 residues. CDR3 nucleotides: TGCGCCAGCAGCCGCACGACAGCTCAAGAGACCCAGTACTTC. Protein product: CASSRTTAQETQYF.

This clone was detected only a few times. The V and J genes are TRBV28 and TRBJ2-7, with D possibly TRBD1 on 6 matching bases. Germline CDR1 MDHEN, CDR2 SYDVKM. With 1 base removed from V and 0 bases from J, the gap between germline ends came to 16 bases. The CDR3 is 17 residues long. The CDR3 here is CASSLFLGDRTSYEQYF. The CDR3 DNA reads as TGTGCCAGCAGTTTATTTTTGGGAGACAGGACCTCCTACGAGCAGTACTTC.

The chain joins TRBV5-5 to TRBJ2-7; D gene unclear. Germline CDR1 and CDR2: SGHKS and YYEKEE (reference sequence). V was trimmed by 4 bases and J by 12 bases, leaving 14 bases between them. The CDR3 runs 11 residues. The CDR3 sequence: CASSLAEAPYF. The CDR3 region has the DNA TGTGCCAGCAGCCTCGCCGAGGCCCCGTACTTC.

The rearrangement links TRBV5-4 to TRBJ2-6; 10 bases are shared with TRBD1. Germline CDR1 and CDR2: SGHNT and YYREEE (reference sequence). This CDR3 has 17 amino acids. V lost 4 bases, J lost 0 bases, and 4 bases stayed unmatched. In nucleotides, the CDR3 is TGTGCCAGCAGCCCCCGGACAGGGGGCTCTGGGGCCAACGTCCTGACTTTC. It specifies CASSPRTGGSGANVLTF.

This rearrangement joins TRBV7-2 to TRBJ1-2; perhaps TRBD1 as D (6 bases). Germline loops: CDR1 SGHTA, CDR2 FQGNSA. This CDR3 has 12 residues. Trimming removed 4 bases from V and 11 bases from J, with 14 bases in between. The CDR3 loop is CASSSANRVYTF. CDR3 sequence (DNA): TGTGCCAGCAGCTCTGCGAACAGGGTTTACACCTTC.

V is TRBV7-3 and J is TRBJ2-1; 9 bases align to TRBD2. Per germline, CDR1 SGHTA and CDR2 FQGTGA. This CDR3 is built from 15 residues. Trimming removed 3 bases from V and 9 bases from J; junction bases left unmatched: 9. The CDR3 bases are TGTGCCAGCAGCTTTCTAGCGGGACCCGGAGGTGAGCAGTTCTTC. Protein product: CASSFLAGPGGEQFF.

A note on this clone: The same CDR3 arises from other DNA sequences in this sample as well. The chain recombines TRBV9 with TRBJ2-2, with 9 bases identical to TRBD2. Germline lookup yields CDR1 SGDLS and CDR2 YYNGEE. V lost 1 base, J lost 6 bases, and 13 bases stayed unmatched. The CDR3 is made up of 18 amino acids. CDR3 sequence reads: CASSVPGGGGGAAGELFF. The CDR3 DNA sequence: TGTGCCAGCAGCGTACCAGGCGGGGGCGGGGGGGCAGCCGGGGAGCTGTTTTTT. Together with reference TRBV9 and TRBJ2-2, the CDR3 gives the full variable domain: DSGVTQTPKHLITATGQRVTLRCSPRSGDLSVYWYQQSLDQGLQFLIQYYNGEERAKGNILERFSAQQFPDLHSELNLSSLELGDSALYFCASSVPGGGGGAAGELFFGEGSRLTVL.

The chain joins TRBV5-1 to TRBJ2-3, with 14 bases matching TRBD2. Germline V lookup: CDR1 SGHRS, CDR2 YFSETQ. Trimming at V came to 3 bases and at J to 5 bases, leaving 8 bases not matched to a gene. This CDR3 comprises 17 residues. This CDR3 reads CASSSLGTSGGGDTQYF. In DNA form, the CDR3 reads TGCGCCAGCAGCTCCCTGGGGACTAGCGGGGGAGGAGATACGCAGTATTTT.

The J gene is TRBJ1-5, the V gene TRBV7-2, with a weak D call TRBD1 (5 bases). CDR3 length: 13 amino acids. CDR1 is SGHTA, CDR2 FQGNSA, per germline. V lost 8 bases, J lost 2 bases, and 10 bases lay in between. CDR3 amino acids: CASAGQGNQPQHF. Here the CDR3 DNA reads TGTGCCAGCGCGGGGCAGGGCAATCAGCCCCAGCATTTT. The full variable domain, in which reference TRBV7-2 and TRBJ1-5 provide the parts outside the CDR3, is GAGVSQSPSNKVTEKGKDVELRCDPISGHTALYWYRQSLGQGLEFLIYFQGNSAPDKSGLPSDRFSAERTGGSVSTLTIQRTQQEDSAVYLCASAGQGNQPQHFGDGTRLSIL.

V is TRBV6-5 and J is TRBJ2-7; the D gene is possibly TRBD2 (6 bases). Germline V lookup: CDR1 MNHEY, CDR2 SVGAGI. Between the trimmed V and J ends, which lost 5 bases and 4 bases, there was a span of 18 bases. The length of the CDR3 is 15 residues. CDR3 region: CASSLFAGWIYEQYF. The DNA for the CDR3 is TGTGCCAGCAGTCTATTCGCGGGGTGGATATACGAGCAGTACTTC.

There are a few counts of this clone. This chain uses TRBV7-9 with TRBJ1-5, with D perhaps TRBD1 (5 bases). This CDR3 has 15 residues. Per germline, CDR1 SEHNR and CDR2 FQNEAQ (reference sequence). V lost 2 bases and J 3 bases, leaving 11 bases between the germline ends. CDR3 amino acids: CASSLTGVTNQPQHF. The CDR3 nucleotides read TGTGCCAGCAGCTTAACGGGGGTTACCAATCAGCCCCAGCATTTT.